The 21 T cell receptor beta chains below were found in one sample sequenced in a study of cytomegalovirus exposure and HLA in healthy donors (TCRdb year 2017). Library preparation employed the immunoSEQ multiplex PCR assay. A mixture of 60 forward primers for TCR Vbeta segments and 13 reverse primers for TCR Jbeta segments was used in the multiplex PCR. TCRdb limited this immuneACCESS table to in-frame rearrangements with V and J called. A share of clones is missing; checked studies link under half to unresolved V genes, and the rest is unexplained. Within this sample are 120,000 or so clones, with about 80% of them counted one time only. Roughly 10% of the sample is in the top ten clones. The material sequenced was PBMCs. These receptor sequences come from a woman in her forties or fifties in good health and CMV-seropositive.

This chain uses TRBV6-6 with TRBJ2-5; the D is unclear. From germline, CDR1 is MNHNY and CDR2 SVGAGI (reference sequence). Trimming left V 5 bases short and J 0 bases short, with 10 bases between. This CDR3 is 14 amino acids long. CDR3 loop: CASSPRANQETQYF. CDR3 bases: TGTGCCAGCAGTCCACGAGCGAACCAAGAGACCCAGTACTTC.

This clone was counted a few times. Other nucleotide sequences from this sample produce the same CDR3. J is TRBJ1-2 and V is TRBV19; 7 bases agree with TRBD1. The CDR3 consists of 13 residues. CDR1 and CDR2 (germline): LNHDA, SQIVND (reference sequence). V shed 7 bases, J shed 2 bases, and the junction held 4 bases outside the gene matches. CDR3 in DNA: TGTGCCAGTACTCCGACAGGGAACTATGGCTACACCTTC. This encodes CASTPTGNYGYTF.

The chain joins TRBV5-1 to TRBJ1-2; 7 bases align to TRBD1. The trim removed 0 bases at V and 4 bases at J, leaving 6 bases unmatched. Germline V gene data show CDR1 as SGHRS and CDR2 as YFSETQ. This CDR3 has 15 amino acids. The CDR3 nucleotides read TGCGCCAGCAGCTTGGAAACAGGGGTCCCCTATGGCTACACCTTC. It yields the protein CASSLETGVPYGYTF.

The chain combines TRBV4-3 with TRBJ2-7, with 12 bases aligning to TRBD1. J gave up 7 bases and V 2 bases, and 9 bases lay outside the gene matches. The CDR3 has 16 amino acids. Germline lookup yields CDR1 LGHNA and CDR2 YSLEER. This CDR3 is CASSQQPGQGAGEQYF. As DNA, the CDR3 is TGCGCCAGCAGCCAACAACCGGGACAGGGGGCTGGTGAGCAGTACTTC.

The gene calls are TRBV29-1 and TRBJ2-7, with D unresolved. V was clipped by 1 base and J by 3 bases, with 13 bases between them. This CDR3 is 14 amino acids long. Germline V gene lookup returns CDR1 SQVTM and CDR2 ANQGSEA. The CDR3 protein is CSVEGGNTDYEQYF. CDR3 bases: TGCAGCGTTGAAGGAGGCAATACGGACTACGAGCAGTACTTC.

A remark on this clone: Other DNA sequences from this sample encode an identical CDR3 as well. The rearrangement uses TRBV2 and TRBJ2-3; 9 bases are shared with TRBD1. The CDR3 has 15 amino acids. Trimming at V came to 8 bases and at J to 1 base, leaving 7 bases not matched to a gene. Germline assignment: CDR1 SNHLY and CDR2 FYNNEI. The CDR3, as DNA: TGTGCCAGCTCAACTCGGACAGGGGGCACAGATACGCAGTATTTT. Translating it yields CASSTRTGGTDTQYF.

The V gene is TRBV7-3, the J gene TRBJ2-3, with 8 bases that match TRBD1. The CDR3 contains 16 residues. V trimming: 2 bases; J trimming: 1 base; junction bases outside the gene matches: 5. From germline, CDR1 is SGHTA and CDR2 FQGTGA. Here the CDR3 reads CASSLAAGQGTDTQYF. The CDR3 nucleotides read TGTGCCAGCAGCTTAGCGGCGGGACAGGGCACAGATACGCAGTATTTT.

The CDR3 DNA reads as TGTGCCAGCAGCTTGTTTACAGGGCAGAACACTGAAGCTTTCTTT. It encodes CASSLFTGQNTEAFF. The chain recombines TRBV5-8 with TRBJ1-1, with a tentative D call TRBD1 (6 bases). The CDR3 runs to 15 residues. V was shortened by 1 base and J by 1 base, with 11 bases between the two germline ends. Germline-derived CDR1 and CDR2 are SGHTS and YDEGEE.

The rearrangement uses TRBV9 and TRBJ2-6, with 10 positions matching TRBD1. The CDR3 sequence is 16 residues long. Unmatched junction bases numbered 2, after V lost 5 bases and J lost 0 bases. Germline-derived CDR1 and CDR2 are SGDLS and YYNGEE. The CDR3 bases are TGTGCCAGCAGGGGGACAGGGGTCTCTGGGGCCAACGTCCTGACTTTC. It translates to CASRGTGVSGANVLTF.

The gene calls are TRBV19 and TRBJ2-7; TRBD1 might be the D (6 bases). The V end lost 4 bases, the J end lost 5 bases, and 15 bases lay between the germline ends. The CDR3 has 14 amino acids. Germline V gene data show CDR1 as LNHDA and CDR2 as SQIVND (reference sequence). CDR3 loop: CASSTGPHRDEQYF. For the CDR3, the DNA is TGTGCCAGTAGTACGGGGCCCCACAGGGACGAGCAGTACTTC.

The chain is built from TRBV5-4 and TRBJ2-7, with a possible D match to TRBD1 (7 bases). Germline CDR1 and CDR2: SGHNT and YYREEE (reference sequence). V was shortened by 1 base and J by 2 bases, with 13 bases between the two germline ends. The CDR3 has 15 amino acids. The CDR3 loop is CASSLSPGGTYEQYF. CDR3 bases: TGTGCCAGCAGCTTGAGCCCAGGGGGGACCTACGAGCAGTACTTC.

The rearrangement joins TRBV12-5 to TRBJ2-5, with 7 bases identical to TRBD2. This CDR3 spans 15 amino acids. The germline CDR1 and CDR2 sequences are LGHNT and FRNRAP. The J segment lost 11 bases and the V segment lost 1 base, leaving 13 bases of the junction unmatched. The CDR3 sequence is CASGLGRSPAGEQYF. In DNA form, the CDR3 reads TGTGCTAGTGGTTTGGGCCGGTCCCCGGCGGGGGAGCAGTACTTC. Filled out from reference TRBV12-5 and TRBJ2-5, the complete variable domain reads DARVTQTPRHKVTEMGQEVTMRCQPILGHNTVFWYRQTMMQGLELLAYFRNRAPLDDSGMPKDRFSAEMPDATLATLKIQPSEPRDSAVYFCASGLGRSPAGEQYFGPGTRLLVL.

A few counts support this clone. V usage is TRBV4-2 and J usage is TRBJ2-3; 9 positions match TRBD2. Germline-derived CDR1 and CDR2 are LGHNA and YNFKEQ. The CDR3 spans 16 residues. V trimming: 3 bases; J trimming: 3 bases; junction bases outside the gene matches: 7. The CDR3 region is CASSQSLSGGTDTQYF. The CDR3 DNA reads as TGTGCCAGCAGCCAGAGCCTTAGCGGGGGAACAGATACGCAGTATTTT.

The chain joins TRBV14 to TRBJ2-6; maybe TRBD2 (6 bases). The length of the CDR3 is 15 residues. Germline CDR1 is SGHDN and CDR2 is FVKESK. V gave up 1 base and J gave up 2 bases, with 6 bases separating them. Written as DNA, the CDR3 is TGTGCCAGCAGCCAAGGGAGGGCTGGGGCCAACGTCCTGACTTTC. It codes for CASSQGRAGANVLTF.

The V gene is TRBV7-2, the J gene TRBJ2-7; TRBD1 matches 12 bases. This CDR3 region has 16 residues. CDR1 and CDR2 (germline): SGHTA, FQGNSA. V shed 1 base and J 7 bases; nucleotides not matched to a gene: 8. The CDR3 spells CASSLGGQGANGEQYF. In DNA form, the CDR3 reads TGTGCCAGCAGCTTAGGGGGACAGGGGGCAAATGGTGAGCAGTACTTC. Full variable domain (remainder filled in from reference TRBV7-2 and TRBJ2-7): GAGVSQSPSNKVTEKGKDVELRCDPISGHTALYWYRQSLGQGLEFLIYFQGNSAPDKSGLPSDRFSAERTGGSVSTLTIQRTQQEDSAVYLCASSLGGQGANGEQYFGPGTRLTVT.

This clone was detected once. The gene calls are TRBV19 and TRBJ2-5; 8 nucleotides line up with TRBD2. This CDR3 has 14 amino acids. Germline values: CDR1 LNHDA, CDR2 SQIVND (reference sequence). Trimming at V came to 3 bases and at J to 5 bases, leaving 5 bases not matched to a gene. CDR3 DNA: TGTGCCAGTAGTATCAGCGGGAGTAGGGAGACCCAGTACTTC. Residues: CASSISGSRETQYF.

The chain carries TRBV7-9 and TRBJ1-3; D gene uncertain. V shed 2 bases and J shed 0 bases, with 14 bases lying between them. The CDR3 has 17 amino acids. CDR1 and CDR2 (germline): SEHNR, FQNEAQ (reference sequence). This CDR3 is CASSLRGAGDSGNTIYF. The CDR3, as DNA: TGTGCCAGCAGCTTAAGAGGAGCCGGAGACTCTGGAAACACCATATATTTT.

The J gene is TRBJ2-7, the V gene TRBV29-1, with TRBD2 matching over 8 bases. The CDR3 spans 14 residues. Germline V gene sequence: CDR1 SQVTM, CDR2 ANQGSEA. J lost 2 bases, V lost 7 bases, and 10 bases had no gene match. The CDR3 loop reads CSARTSGKTYEQYF. CDR3 bases: TGCAGCGCCAGAACTAGCGGCAAAACCTACGAGCAGTACTTC.

The V and J genes are TRBV4-1 and TRBJ2-7, with TRBD2 matching 9 bases. CDR3 length: 15 residues. Per germline, CDR1 MGHRA and CDR2 YSYEKL. V was pared by 1 base and J by 2 bases, with 3 bases of the junction left unmatched. The DNA for the CDR3 is TGCGCCAGCAGCCAAGGGACTAGCGAACCCTACGAGCAGTACTTC. It encodes CASSQGTSEPYEQYF.

V gene TRBV6-5 combines with J gene TRBJ2-7, with 8 bases identical to TRBD2. In germline, CDR1 is MNHEY, CDR2 SVGAGI. The CDR3 runs to 16 residues. Trimming cost V 4 bases and J 1 base; bases outside gene matches: 9. The CDR3 spells CASSFFSGDGSYEQYF. Here the CDR3 DNA reads TGTGCCAGCAGTTTCTTTAGCGGGGACGGATCCTACGAGCAGTACTTC.

The rearrangement uses TRBV27 and TRBJ1-2; maybe TRBD1 (6 bases). CDR1 and CDR2 from the germline V gene are MNHEY and SMNVEV (reference sequence). Trimming removed 3 bases from V and 2 bases from J, with 16 bases in between. The CDR3 totals 16 residues. CDR3 residues: CASSFSQGPLNYGYTF. CDR3 coding DNA: TGTGCCAGCAGTTTCTCACAGGGACCCCTGAACTATGGCTACACCTTC.